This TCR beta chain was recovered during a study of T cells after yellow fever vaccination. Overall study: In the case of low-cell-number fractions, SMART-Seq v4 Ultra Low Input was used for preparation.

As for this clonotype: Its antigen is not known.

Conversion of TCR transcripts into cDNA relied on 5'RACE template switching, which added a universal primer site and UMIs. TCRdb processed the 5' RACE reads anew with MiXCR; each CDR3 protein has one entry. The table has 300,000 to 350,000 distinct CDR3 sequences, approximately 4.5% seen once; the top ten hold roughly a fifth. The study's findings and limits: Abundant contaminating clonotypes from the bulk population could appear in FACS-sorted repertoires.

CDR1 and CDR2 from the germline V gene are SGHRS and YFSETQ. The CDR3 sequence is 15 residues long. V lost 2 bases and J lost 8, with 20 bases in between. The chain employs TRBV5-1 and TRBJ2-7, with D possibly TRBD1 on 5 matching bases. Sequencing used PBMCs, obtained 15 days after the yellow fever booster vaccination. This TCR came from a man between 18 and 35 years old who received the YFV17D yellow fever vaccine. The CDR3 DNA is TGCGCCAGCAGCTTACCGTCGGACCCAGGGCAGAAGCAGTACTTC. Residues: CASSLPSDPGQKQYF.